These T cell receptor beta chains were read from a single sample in a study of CD8 T cells in ankylosing spondylitis. Via MiXCR, TCRdb re-called the 5' RACE reads, giving one row per CDR3 protein. The repertoire holds roughly 440,000 distinct CDR3 sequences, with approximately 17% as singletons. The sample consisted of blood, either unsorted or a sorted T cell fraction (not recorded which). The receptors stem from a male donor with ankylosing spondylitis. Both conserved end residues are part of each CDR3. A D gene is named only where the DNA matches it firmly. The size entry is marked missing in some rows and otherwise reads once, few, many or a size class.

TRBD1 | . | TRBJ1-5 | TRBV5-1 | TGCGCCAGCAGCACAACGACAGGGCCCGGGCAGCCCCAGCATTTT | CASSTTTGPGQPQHF
TRBD1 | . | TRBJ1-2 | TRBV4-1 | TGCGCCAGCAGTCGGCTTGGGACAGGGGGCACTTGGGGCTACACCTTC | CASSRLGTGGTWGYTF
TRBD1 | . | TRBJ2-5 | TRBV6-5 | TGTGCCAGTACAGGGGACCTAGGGACCCAGTACTTC | CASTGDLGTQYF
TRBD1 | few | TRBJ2-7 | TRBV11-2 | TGTGCCAGCAGCAGGACAGGGGATCCCTCCTACGAGCAGTACTTC | CASSRTGDPSYEQYF
TRBD1 | few | TRBJ1-5 | TRBV16 | TGTGCCAGCAGCCCCTATGGACAGGGCGAGCGGCCCCAGCATTTT | CASSPYGQGERPQHF
. | few | TRBJ2-7 | TRBV6-1 | TGTGCCAGCAGTGAAAATAATTGGGGTAGCCACGAGCAGTACTTC | CASSENNWGSHEQYF
. | many | TRBJ1-4 | TRBV15 | TGTGCCACCAGCGCCCTGACAGGTAGTGAAAAACTGTTTTTT | CATSALTGSEKLFF
. | few | TRBJ2-7 | TRBV7-8 | TGTGCCAGCAGCTTAAAACAGGGTACCGAGCAGTACTTC | CASSLKQGTEQYF
. | few | TRBJ1-1 | TRBV6-5 | TGTGCCAGCAGTTACGTATATGGGGGGCAAGGGACTGAAGCTTTCTTT | CASSYVYGGQGTEAFF
TRBD2 | few | TRBJ2-6 | TRBV7-6 | TGTGCCAGCAGCAGGACTAGCGGGAGAGGTGGGGCCAACGTCCTGACTTTC | CASSRTSGRGGANVLTF
TRBD1 | many | TRBJ2-7 | TRBV6-6 | TGTGCCAGCAGTCCCCCGGGACAGGGTAGTTACGAGCAGTACTTC | CASSPPGQGSYEQYF
. | many | TRBJ2-1 | TRBV7-8 | TGTGCCAGCAGCTTAGATGGGGGATACGACAATGAGCAGTTCTTC | CASSLDGGYDNEQFF
. | few | TRBJ2-3 | TRBV5-5 | TGTGCCAGCAGCTTAAAATTAGATACGCAGTATTTT | CASSLKLDTQYF
. | . | TRBJ2-6 | TRBV9 | TGTGCCAGCAGCGTACTCATGACGGGTTACTCTGGGGCCAACGTCCTGACTTTC | CASSVLMTGYSGANVLTF
TRBD2 | . | TRBJ2-3 | TRBV5-1 | TGCGCCAGCAGCTTGGCCTCTAGCGGGGATGTAGATACGCAGTATTTT | CASSLASSGDVDTQYF
. | . | TRBJ2-3 | TRBV2 | TGTGCCAGCAAGGAGGGGAGAACAGATACGCAGTATTTT | CASKEGRTDTQYF
TRBD2 | few | TRBJ2-1 | TRBV5-1 | TGCGCCAGCAGCTTGGACGGGAGGGGACTAGATGAGCAGTTCTTC | CASSLDGRGLDEQFF
TRBD2 | few | TRBJ2-7 | TRBV3-1 | TGTGCCAGCAGCCCGATCGCCGCCGGGACTAAGGTCTACGAGCAGTACTTC | CASSPIAAGTKVYEQYF
. | . | TRBJ2-3 | TRBV6-1 | TGTGCCAGCAGGAGCGAAGCATTAGGGGCAGATACGCAGTATTTT | CASRSEALGADTQYF
TRBD2 | many | TRBJ2-1 | TRBV20-1 | TGCAGTGCTAGAGGGCCCTTAGCGGGAGGGTACAATGAGCAGTTCTTC | CSARGPLAGGYNEQFF
. | . | TRBJ1-1 | TRBV2 | TGTGCCAGCAGTACATCCAGGCTGAACACTGAAGCTTTCTTT | CASSTSRLNTEAFF
. | once | TRBJ1-5 | TRBV19 | TGTGCCAGTGGGGGGGCCACCGCTAGCAATCAGCCCCAGCATTTT | CASGGATASNQPQHF
. | few | TRBJ2-1 | TRBV9 | TGTGCCAGCAGAGCACAGGGGAGGAGCAATGAGCAGTTCTTC | CASRAQGRSNEQFF
TRBD2 | many | TRBJ2-1 | TRBV27 | TGTGCCAGCAGTATACCGACTAGCGGGGGCAAGCAAGAGCAGTTCTTC | CASSIPTSGGKQEQFF
. | few | TRBJ2-1 | TRBV20-1 | TGCAGTGCTAGGGCACCAGGCAGGGGAGATTACAATGAGCAGTTCTTC | CSARAPGRGDYNEQFF
. | few | TRBJ2-7 | TRBV6-2/TRBV6-3 | TGTGCCAGCAGTTCAGCGGGACAGGCCTACGAGCAGTACTTC | CASSSAGQAYEQYF
. | . | TRBJ2-1 | TRBV7-2 | TGTGCCAGCAGCGTTAACAGGGCTACCTACAATGAGCAGTTCTTC | CASSVNRATYNEQFF
TRBD2 | . | TRBJ2-7 | TRBV7-9 | TGTGCCAGCAGCTTAGCGAGGGCTAGCGGAGCCTACGAGCAGTACTTC | CASSLARASGAYEQYF
. | many | TRBJ2-7 | TRBV12-3/TRBV12-4 | TGTGCCAGCAGTTTAAGGGGGACTAACGAGCAGTACTTC | CASSLRGTNEQYF
TRBD2 | many | TRBJ2-1 | TRBV5-1 | TGCGCCAGCAGCTTAAACATCGGGACTAGCAGACAACCTTACAATGAGCAGTTCTTC | CASSLNIGTSRQPYNEQFF
. | . | TRBJ2-2 | TRBV6-1 | TGTGCCAGCAGACAAAACCGGGACACCGGGGAGCTGTTTTTT | CASRQNRDTGELFF
. | few | TRBJ2-3 | TRBV20-1 | TGCAGTGCTCCCGCAGATACGCAGTATTTT | CSAPADTQYF
TRBD1 | once | TRBJ1-2 | TRBV7-9 | TGTGCCAGCAGCTTAGAGGACAGGGGAAATGGCTACACCTTC | CASSLEDRGNGYTF
TRBD2 | . | TRBJ2-1 | TRBV9 | TGTGCCAGCAGCGAAGCGGGAGGGGGCTCCTACAATGAGCAGTTCTTC | CASSEAGGGSYNEQFF
. | . | TRBJ1-4 | TRBV7-9 | TGTGCCAGCAGCTCCCCGGGGGGGCTTAATGAAAAACTGGTTTTT | CASSSPGGLNEKLVF
. | few | TRBJ2-1 | TRBV30 | TGTGCCTGGAACCCCGCTAGCTTCGGTTACAATGAGCAGTTCTTC | CAWNPASFGYNEQFF
. | many | TRBJ2-2 | TRBV12-3/TRBV12-4 | TGTGCCAGCAGTTTAGGGAAAAACACCGGGGAGCTGTTTTTT | CASSLGKNTGELFF
. | few | TRBJ2-7 | TRBV28 | TGTGCCAGCAGCTCGGTTCTCGGGCTAGGTCCTTACGAGCAGTACTTC | CASSSVLGLGPYEQYF
TRBD2 | . | TRBJ2-5 | TRBV7-6 | TGTGCCAGCAGACCAGCGGGGGGGCCTCTGGAGACCCAGTACTTC | CASRPAGGPLETQYF
. | . | TRBJ1-1 | TRBV4-1 | TGCGCCAGCAGCCAAGATGGAAGGGGGAGCTCCGGGTTAACGGGTGAAGCTTTCTTT | CASSQDGRGSSGLTGEAFF
. | many | TRBJ2-7 | TRBV21-1 | TGTGCCAGCAGCAAATTGAGAGACAGCCCCTACGAGCAGTACTTC | CASSKLRDSPYEQYF
TRBD1 | . | TRBJ2-2 | TRBV2 | TGTGCCGGAGGAAGGACAGGAGGCACCGGGGAGCTGTTTTTT | CAGGRTGGTGELFF
. | . | TRBJ2-1 | TRBV7-2 | TGTGCCAGCAGCCCAGACAGGAGAAACAATGAGCAGTTCTTC | CASSPDRRNNEQFF
. | . | TRBJ2-6 | TRBV2 | TGTGCCAGCAGCGACTTCTCTGGGGCCAACGTCCTGACTTTC | CASSDFSGANVLTF
. | . | TRBJ1-6 | TRBV5-1 | TGCGCCAGCAGCTTGGCAGGGAAAAAATATTCACCCCTCCACTTT | CASSLAGKKYSPLHF
. | . | TRBJ1-1 | TRBV14 | TGTGCCAGCAGCAAGCGACCAGGCACTGAAGCTTTCTTT | CASSKRPGTEAFF
. | few | TRBJ1-6 | TRBV7-2 | TGTGCCAGCAGCTTAGTCGAGGGGTTGGGGTCACCCCTCCACTTT | CASSLVEGLGSPLHF
TRBD1 | few | TRBJ2-7 | TRBV12-3/TRBV12-4 | TGTGCCAGCAGTTCTGAGGACAGGTCCTACGAGCAGTACTTC | CASSSEDRSYEQYF
TRBD1 | . | TRBJ1-2 | TRBV5-5 | TGTGCCAGCAGCTTGGCGACAGGGGGCTTTGGCTACACCTTC | CASSLATGGFGYTF